Presented here are 20 T cell receptor beta chains from one specimen sequenced in a study of T cell responses to AZD1222 COVID-19 vaccine. The data were produced by immunoSEQ multiplex PCR, yet TCRdb's version contains in-frame clones alone and is incomplete. The table shows about 130,000 clones, with 70% to 90% occurring only once. This specimen was peripheral blood, taken on day 0 of AZD1222 vaccination. These receptors were taken from an adult in good health.

The count of this clone is one. The chain couples TRBV14 to TRBJ2-3; D is ambiguous. Trimming removed 4 bases at V and 11 bases at J, with 13 bases between. This CDR3 region has 12 residues. Germline V CDR1 and CDR2: SGHDN, FVKESK. CDR3 amino acids: CASSPNWQGQYF. The CDR3 DNA follows: TGTGCCAGCAGCCCCAACTGGCAAGGGCAGTATTTT.

The chain carries TRBV20-1 and TRBJ2-7, with TRBD1 identical over 7 bases. The CDR3 consists of 15 residues. V shed 3 bases and J 2 bases; nucleotides not matched to a gene: 10. Germline CDR1 and CDR2: DFQATT and SNEGSKA (reference sequence). The CDR3 region has the DNA TGCAGTGCTAGTTCACGGGACAGTGGGGCCTACGAGCAGTACTTC. It yields the protein CSASSRDSGAYEQYF.

V gene TRBV3-1 (or the pseudogene TRBV3-2) combines with J gene TRBJ1-5; no clear D gene. The CDR3 totals 15 residues. V shed 1 base and J shed 5 bases, with 12 bases lying between them. Germline CDR1 reads LGHDT; CDR2 reads YNNKEL (reference sequence). Here the CDR3 reads CASSQGASHHQPQHF. The DNA of the CDR3 is TGTGCCAGCAGCCAAGGGGCCAGCCATCATCAGCCCCAGCATTTT.

This chain uses TRBV4-1 with TRBJ2-1; 8 positions agree with TRBD2. The CDR3 consists of 15 residues. Unmatched junction bases numbered 5, after V lost 4 bases and J lost 3 bases. Germline CDR1 and CDR2: MGHRA and YSYEKL. The CDR3 coding sequence is TGCGCCAGCAGCCCCGGCCTAGCGGGCTACAATGAGCAGTTCTTC. This codes for CASSPGLAGYNEQFF.

The V and J genes are TRBV7-2 and TRBJ1-4; no reliable D call. Germline V gene data show CDR1 as SGHTA and CDR2 as FQGNSA. The CDR3 length is 18 residues. Trimming cost V 5 bases and J 0 bases, with 19 bases left between them. DNA for the CDR3: TGTGCCAGCAGCCCTACTTGGAGGGCCGGCGCAACTAATGAAAAACTGTTTTTT. This codes for CASSPTWRAGATNEKLFF. The entire variable domain, with the rest obtained from reference TRBV7-2 and TRBJ1-4, is as follows: GAGVSQSPSNKVTEKGKDVELRCDPISGHTALYWYRQSLGQGLEFLIYFQGNSAPDKSGLPSDRFSAERTGGSVSTLTIQRTQQEDSAVYLCASSPTWRAGATNEKLFFGSGTQLSVL.

This clone was detected only a few times. The chain couples TRBV10-2 to TRBJ1-3, with D perhaps matching TRBD1 (5 bases). This CDR3 region has 16 residues. Germline V gives CDR1 WSHSY, CDR2 SAAADI. V was shortened by 0 bases and J by 6 bases, with 15 bases between the two germline ends. DNA for the CDR3: TGCGCCAGCAGTGAGTCGAGGGGTCCGGCGGCAAACACCATATATTTT. It codes for CASSESRGPAANTIYF.

The chain recombines TRBV7-3 with TRBJ2-3, with 7 bases aligning to TRBD1. The CDR3 is 16 residues long. J lost 5 bases, V lost 5 bases, and 13 bases had no gene match. Germline loops: CDR1 SGHTA, CDR2 FQGTGA. The CDR3 DNA reads as TGTGCCAGCAGCCCCACCCAAAGGGGGCGGAAAGATACGCAGTATTTT. Its translation: CASSPTQRGRKDTQYF.

The chain carries TRBV30 and TRBJ1-1; 8 bases are a match to TRBD1. Germline CDR1 reads GTSNPN; CDR2 reads SVGIG (reference sequence). Trimming removed 0 bases from V and 3 bases from J; junction bases left unmatched: 6. The CDR3 has 15 residues. In DNA form, the CDR3 reads TGTGCCTGGAGTGTTTCCGGGACAGGACACACTGAAGCTTTCTTT. It yields the protein CAWSVSGTGHTEAFF.

The V call is TRBV9, the J call TRBJ1-6, with TRBD1 as a possible D gene (5 bases). Germline CDR1 SGDLS, CDR2 YYNGEE. CDR3 length equals 15 residues. The V and J ends lost 4 bases and 7 bases respectively, with 15 bases between them. This chain's CDR3 is CASSSRDVWNSPLHF. For the CDR3, the DNA is TGTGCCAGCAGCTCCCGGGACGTTTGGAATTCACCCCTCCACTTT.

The V gene is TRBV5-6, the J gene TRBJ1-6; no firm D call. Trimming removed 2 bases at V and 9 bases at J, with 3 bases between. Germline assignment: CDR1 SGHDT and CDR2 YYEEEE. The CDR3 totals 11 residues. CDR3 nucleotide sequence: TGTGCCAGCAGCTTCGGTTCACCCCTCCACTTT. It is translated as CASSFGSPLHF.

The rearrangement uses TRBV24-1 and TRBJ2-3; 10 bases fit TRBD2. V lost 3 bases, J lost 7 bases, and 9 bases stayed unmatched. The CDR3 runs to 16 residues. Germline CDR1 and CDR2: KGHDR and SFDVKD. CDR3 nucleotides: TGTGCCACCAGTGATGCCTCTAGCGGGAGCGTAAATACGCAGTATTTT. Its translation: CATSDASSGSVNTQYF.

The gene calls are TRBV9 and TRBJ1-2, with a possible D match to TRBD1 (5 bases). There are 12 residues in the CDR3. Trimming took off 4 bases at V and 5 bases at J, with 9 bases between the two ends. CDR1 is SGDLS, CDR2 YYNGEE, per germline. CDR3 in DNA: TGTGCCAGCAGCTTAGAGGGGTATGGCTACACCTTC. Residues: CASSLEGYGYTF.

V gene TRBV7-2 combines with J gene TRBJ2-2, with D possibly being TRBD2 (6 bases). Trimming stripped 0 bases from V and 7 bases from J, with 12 bases between. The CDR3 loop spans 15 amino acids. Germline V CDR1 and CDR2: SGHTA, FQGNSA. The CDR3 here is CASSLAPRGSGELFF. The CDR3 coding sequence is TGTGCCAGCAGCTTAGCCCCCCGGGGGAGCGGGGAGCTGTTTTTT.

J is TRBJ1-2 and V is TRBV18; D may be TRBD1 (5 bases). From germline, CDR1 is KGHSH and CDR2 LQKENI. CDR3 length: 18 amino acids. The V end lost 0 bases, the J end lost 2 bases, and 19 bases lay between the germline ends. Written as DNA, the CDR3 is TGTGCCAGCTCACCACCCTTTGGGGCCGCGACTGAAAACTATGGCTACACCTTC. Translating it yields CASSPPFGAATENYGYTF.

This rearrangement joins TRBV6-5 to TRBJ1-2; D is unresolved. There are 13 residues in the CDR3. Germline CDR1 is MNHEY and CDR2 is SVGAGI. With 4 bases removed from V and 2 bases from J, the gap between germline ends came to 8 bases. CDR3 amino acids: CASSFGINYGYTF. The CDR3 region has the DNA TGTGCCAGCAGTTTCGGTATAAACTATGGCTACACCTTC.

This chain connects TRBV11-2 to TRBJ1-1, with a possible D match to TRBD1 (6 bases). Trimming removed 5 bases at V and 4 bases at J, with 20 bases between. CDR3 size: 16 residues. Per the germline V gene, CDR1 is SGHAT and CDR2 is FQNNGV. The CDR3 loop is CASSGTSTRTGTEAFF. In DNA form, the CDR3 reads TGTGCCAGCAGCGGGACATCCACCCGGACGGGCACTGAAGCTTTCTTT.

V gene TRBV6-5 combines with J gene TRBJ1-6; D unclear. Germline V lookup: CDR1 MNHEY, CDR2 SVGAGI. The CDR3 contains 15 residues. V was shortened by 6 bases and J by 2 bases, with 11 bases between the two germline ends. CDR3 in amino acids: CASRGGLTYNSPLHF. The CDR3 DNA reads as TGTGCCAGCAGGGGAGGGCTAACCTATAATTCACCCCTCCACTTT.

CDR3 sequence (DNA): TGTGCCAGCAGTAAACAGGGAAATCAGCCCCAGCATTTT. Protein sequence: CASSKQGNQPQHF. The genes are TRBV25-1 and TRBJ1-5; D is possibly TRBD1 (6 bases). The CDR3 loop spans 13 amino acids. V lost 5 bases and J lost 4, with 9 bases in between. Germline assignment: CDR1 MGHDK and CDR2 SYGVNS.

This chain connects TRBV6-5 to TRBJ1-5; D may be TRBD1 (5 bases). The ends were cut back, 8 bases at V and 0 bases at J, with 14 bases in the middle. Germline V gene sequence: CDR1 MNHEY, CDR2 SVGAGI. The CDR3 length is 15 residues. In DNA, the CDR3 is TGTGCCAGCGAGGACACCCTTTATAGCAATCAGCCCCAGCATTTT. Its protein is CASEDTLYSNQPQHF.

CDR3 amino acids: CAWSVLGAGEQFF. The CDR3 nucleotides read TGTGCCTGGAGTGTACTGGGAGCCGGCGAGCAGTTCTTC. The chain is built from TRBV30 and TRBJ2-1; possibly TRBD2 for D (5 bases). Germline lookup yields CDR1 GTSNPN and CDR2 SVGIG (reference sequence). The CDR3 is 13 residues long. The V end was cut by 0 bases, the J end by 10 bases, with 13 bases between.